This TCR beta chain emerged from a study of yellow fever vaccine responses in identical twins. Points from the study as a whole: A vaccine T cell response that seemed partly convergent and partly personalized was reported in twins.

MiXCR, run by TCRdb on the RT-PCR reads, gives a single entry per CDR3 protein. Found here are 15,000 to 20,000 distinct CDR3 sequences, approximately 80% of them singletons; the top ten hold 1.8%. As concerns this clonotype: Its target is unknown.

Germline V gene lookup returns CDR1 LGHNA and CDR2 YSLEER. This CDR3 is built from 16 residues. V was clipped by 2 bases and J by 3 bases, with 17 bases between them. This sample comprised T cells from blood (PBMCs), unsorted or a sorted subset (not recorded which), obtained before or after yellow fever vaccination (not recorded which). The J gene is TRBJ2-7, the V gene TRBV4-3; weak D call: TRBD1 (6 bases). This TCR was sampled from a woman aged 18-35 years who received the yellow fever vaccine. The CDR3 DNA follows: TGCGCCAGCAGCCAACAGACCGGGACAACCAACTACGAGCAGTACTTC. Its translation is CASSQQTGTTNYEQYF.